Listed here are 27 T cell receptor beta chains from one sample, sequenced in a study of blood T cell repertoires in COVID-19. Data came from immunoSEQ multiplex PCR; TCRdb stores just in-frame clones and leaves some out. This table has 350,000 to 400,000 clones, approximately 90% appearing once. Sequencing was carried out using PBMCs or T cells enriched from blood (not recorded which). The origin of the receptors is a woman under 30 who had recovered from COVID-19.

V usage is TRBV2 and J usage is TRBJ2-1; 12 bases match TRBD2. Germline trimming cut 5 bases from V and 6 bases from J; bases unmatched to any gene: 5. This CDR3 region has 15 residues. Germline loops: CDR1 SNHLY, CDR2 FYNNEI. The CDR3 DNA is TGTGCCAGCAGTTTTACTAGCGGGGGGTTCAATGAGCAGTTCTTC. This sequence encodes CASSFTSGGFNEQFF.

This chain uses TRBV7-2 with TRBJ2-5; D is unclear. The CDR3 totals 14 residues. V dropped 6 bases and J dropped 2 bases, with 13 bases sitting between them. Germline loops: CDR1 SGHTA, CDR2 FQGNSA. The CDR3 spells CASSSPRSQETQYF. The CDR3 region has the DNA TGTGCCAGCAGTTCCCCTCGGAGTCAAGAGACCCAGTACTTC.

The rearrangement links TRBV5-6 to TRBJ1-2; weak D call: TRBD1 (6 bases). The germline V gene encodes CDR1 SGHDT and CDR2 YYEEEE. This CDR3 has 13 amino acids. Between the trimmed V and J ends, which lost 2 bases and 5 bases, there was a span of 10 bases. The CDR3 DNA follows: TGTGCCAGCAGCTTCGGGACAAGTTATGGCTACACCTTC. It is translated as CASSFGTSYGYTF.

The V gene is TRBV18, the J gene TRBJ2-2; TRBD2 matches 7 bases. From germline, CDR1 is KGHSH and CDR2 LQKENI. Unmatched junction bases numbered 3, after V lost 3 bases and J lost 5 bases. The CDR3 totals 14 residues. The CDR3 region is CASSPNSGTGELFF. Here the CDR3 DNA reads TGTGCCAGCTCACCGAATAGCGGGACCGGGGAGCTGTTTTTT.

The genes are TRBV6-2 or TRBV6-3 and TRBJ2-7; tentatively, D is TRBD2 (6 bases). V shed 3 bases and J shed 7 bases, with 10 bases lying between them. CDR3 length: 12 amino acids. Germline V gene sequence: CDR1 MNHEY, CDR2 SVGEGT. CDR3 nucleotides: TGTGCCAGCAGTTATGGGACTCAGGAGCAGTACTTC. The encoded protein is CASSYGTQEQYF.

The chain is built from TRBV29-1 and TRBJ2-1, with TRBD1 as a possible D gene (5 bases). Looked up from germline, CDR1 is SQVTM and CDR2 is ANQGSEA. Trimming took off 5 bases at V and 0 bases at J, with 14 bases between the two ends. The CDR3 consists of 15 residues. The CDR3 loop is CSVPVGLSSYNEQFF. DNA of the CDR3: TGCAGCGTTCCGGTGGGGCTCAGCTCCTACAATGAGCAGTTCTTC.

The CDR3 spells CASSLIGDSSYEQYF. CDR3 coding DNA: TGTGCCAGCAGCTTGATTGGGGACAGCTCCTACGAGCAGTACTTC. V usage is TRBV5-8 and J usage is TRBJ2-7; 7 bases map to TRBD1. With 1 base clipped from V and 0 bases from J, the junction kept 4 bases outside the gene matches. There are 15 residues in the CDR3. Germline V gene lookup returns CDR1 SGHTS and CDR2 YDEGEE. Variable domain in full (rest from reference TRBV5-8 and TRBJ2-7): EAGVTQSPTHLIKTRGQQATLRCSPISGHTSVYWYQQALGLGLQFLLWYDEGEERNRGNFPPRFSGRQFPNYSSELNVNALELEDSALYLCASSLIGDSSYEQYFGPGTRLTVT.

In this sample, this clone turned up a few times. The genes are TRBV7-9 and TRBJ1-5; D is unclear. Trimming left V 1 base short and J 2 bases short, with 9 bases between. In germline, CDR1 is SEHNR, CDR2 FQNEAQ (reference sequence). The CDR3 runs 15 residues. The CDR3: CASSLGGYGNQPQHF. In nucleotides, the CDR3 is TGTGCCAGCAGCTTAGGCGGATATGGCAATCAGCCCCAGCATTTT.

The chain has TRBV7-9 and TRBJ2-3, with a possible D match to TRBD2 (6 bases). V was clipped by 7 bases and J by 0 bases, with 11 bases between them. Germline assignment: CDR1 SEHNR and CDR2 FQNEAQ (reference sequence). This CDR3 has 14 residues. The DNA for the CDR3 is TGTGCCAGCAAGGAAGGGACTAGCACAGATACGCAGTATTTT. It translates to CASKEGTSTDTQYF.

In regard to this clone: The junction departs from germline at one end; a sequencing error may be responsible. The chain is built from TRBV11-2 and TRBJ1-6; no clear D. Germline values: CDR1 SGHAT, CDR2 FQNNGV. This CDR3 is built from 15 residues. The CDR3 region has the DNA TGTGCCGGCAGCCCCGGAACGGGGTATAATTCACCCCTCCACTTT. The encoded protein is CAGSPGTGYNSPLHF. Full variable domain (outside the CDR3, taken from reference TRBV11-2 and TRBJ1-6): EAGVAQSPRYKIIEKRQSVAFWCNPISGHATLYWYQQILGQGPKLLIQFQNNGVVDDSQLPKDRFSAERLKGVDSTLKIQPAKLEDSAVYLCAGSPGTGYNSPLHFGNGTRLTVT.

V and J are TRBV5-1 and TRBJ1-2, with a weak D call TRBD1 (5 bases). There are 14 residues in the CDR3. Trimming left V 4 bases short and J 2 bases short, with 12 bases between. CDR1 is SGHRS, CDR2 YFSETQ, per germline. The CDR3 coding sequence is TGCGCCAGCAGCCCGAAGGAGGGGAACTATGGCTACACCTTC. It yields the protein CASSPKEGNYGYTF.

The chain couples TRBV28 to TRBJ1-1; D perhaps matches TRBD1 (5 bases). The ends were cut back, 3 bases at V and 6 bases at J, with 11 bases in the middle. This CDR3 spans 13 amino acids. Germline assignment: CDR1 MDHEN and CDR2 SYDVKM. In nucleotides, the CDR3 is TGTGCCAGCAGTTTCAGGGTCTTGGCTGAAGCTTTCTTT. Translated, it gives CASSFRVLAEAFF.

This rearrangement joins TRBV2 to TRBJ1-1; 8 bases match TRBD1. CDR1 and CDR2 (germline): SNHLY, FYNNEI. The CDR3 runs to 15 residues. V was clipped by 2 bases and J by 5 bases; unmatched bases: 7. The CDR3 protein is CASSEISRTGTEAFF. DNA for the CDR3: TGTGCCAGCAGTGAAATATCCCGGACAGGGACTGAAGCTTTCTTT.

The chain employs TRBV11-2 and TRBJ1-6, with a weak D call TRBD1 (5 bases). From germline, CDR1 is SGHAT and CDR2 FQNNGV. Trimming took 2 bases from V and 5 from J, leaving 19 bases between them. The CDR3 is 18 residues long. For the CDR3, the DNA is TGTGCCAGCAGCTTAACGACGTGGGGCCATGCGGATAATTCACCCCTCCACTTT. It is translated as CASSLTTWGHADNSPLHF.

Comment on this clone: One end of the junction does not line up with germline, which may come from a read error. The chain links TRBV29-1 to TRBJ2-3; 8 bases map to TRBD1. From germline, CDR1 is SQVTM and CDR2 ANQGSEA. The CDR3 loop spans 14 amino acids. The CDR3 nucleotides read TGCAGCGTAGAAGGACAGGGTTGGGTAGATACGCAGTATTTT. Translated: CSVEGQGWVDTQYF.

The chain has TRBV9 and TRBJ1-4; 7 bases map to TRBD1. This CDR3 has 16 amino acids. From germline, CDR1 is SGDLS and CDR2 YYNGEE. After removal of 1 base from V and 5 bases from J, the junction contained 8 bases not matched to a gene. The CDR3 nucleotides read TGTGCCAGCAGCGTAAGGTTCGACAGGGAGAATGAAAAACTGTTTTTT. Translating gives CASSVRFDRENEKLFF.

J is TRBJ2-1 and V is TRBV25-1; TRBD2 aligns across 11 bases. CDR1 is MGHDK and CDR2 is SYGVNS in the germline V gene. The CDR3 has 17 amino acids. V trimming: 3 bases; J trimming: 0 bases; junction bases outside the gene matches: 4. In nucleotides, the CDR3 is TGTGCCAGCAGTGACCGACTAGCGGGGAACTCCTACAATGAGCAGTTCTTC. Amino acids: CASSDRLAGNSYNEQFF.

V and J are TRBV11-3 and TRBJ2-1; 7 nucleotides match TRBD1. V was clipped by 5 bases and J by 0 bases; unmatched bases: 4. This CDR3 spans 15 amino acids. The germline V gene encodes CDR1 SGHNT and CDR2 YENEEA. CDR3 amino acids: CASSPGQSSYNEQFF. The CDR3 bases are TGTGCCAGCAGCCCGGGACAGAGCTCCTACAATGAGCAGTTCTTC.

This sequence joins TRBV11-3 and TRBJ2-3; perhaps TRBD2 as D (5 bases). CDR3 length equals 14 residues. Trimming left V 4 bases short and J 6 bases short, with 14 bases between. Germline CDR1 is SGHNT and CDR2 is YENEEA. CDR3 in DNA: TGTGCCAGCAGCTCCCGGGGATCCTCGGATACGCAGTATTTT. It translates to CASSSRGSSDTQYF.

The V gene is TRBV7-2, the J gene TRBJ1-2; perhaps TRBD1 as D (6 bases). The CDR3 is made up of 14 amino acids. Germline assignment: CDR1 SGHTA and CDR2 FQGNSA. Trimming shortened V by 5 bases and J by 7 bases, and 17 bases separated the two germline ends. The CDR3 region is CASSAMTGQGGYTF. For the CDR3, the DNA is TGTGCCAGCAGCGCGATGACAGGTCAGGGTGGCTACACCTTC.

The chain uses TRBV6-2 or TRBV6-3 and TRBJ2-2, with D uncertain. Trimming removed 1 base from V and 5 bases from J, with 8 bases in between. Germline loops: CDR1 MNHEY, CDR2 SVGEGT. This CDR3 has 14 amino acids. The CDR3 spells CASSYWSKTGELFF. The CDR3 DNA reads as TGTGCCAGCAGTTACTGGAGCAAAACCGGGGAGCTGTTTTTT.

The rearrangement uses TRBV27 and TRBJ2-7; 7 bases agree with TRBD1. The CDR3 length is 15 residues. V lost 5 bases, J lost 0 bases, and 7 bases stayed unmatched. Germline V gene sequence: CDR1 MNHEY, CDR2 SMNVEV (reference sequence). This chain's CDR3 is CASSDGDSISYEQYF. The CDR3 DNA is TGTGCCAGCAGTGACGGGGACAGTATCTCCTACGAGCAGTACTTC.

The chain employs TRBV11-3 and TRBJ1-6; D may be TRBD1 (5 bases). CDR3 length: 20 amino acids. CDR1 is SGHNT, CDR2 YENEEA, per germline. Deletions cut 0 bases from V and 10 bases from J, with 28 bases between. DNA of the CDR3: TGTGCCAGCAGCTTAGAAGGGGCAGGGCGGTCGTCGAAGAGTAGGTCACCCCTCCACTTT. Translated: CASSLEGAGRSSKSRSPLHF.

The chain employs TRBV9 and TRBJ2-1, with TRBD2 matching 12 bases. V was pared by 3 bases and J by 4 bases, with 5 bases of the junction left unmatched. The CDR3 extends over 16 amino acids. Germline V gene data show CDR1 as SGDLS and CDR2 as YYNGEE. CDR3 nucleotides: TGTGCCAGCAGCGCTGGGACTAGCGGGCTTTACAATGAGCAGTTCTTC. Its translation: CASSAGTSGLYNEQFF. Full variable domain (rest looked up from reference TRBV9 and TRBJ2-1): DSGVTQTPKHLITATGQRVTLRCSPRSGDLSVYWYQQSLDQGLQFLIQYYNGEERAKGNILERFSAQQFPDLHSELNLSSLELGDSALYFCASSAGTSGLYNEQFFGPGTRLTVL.

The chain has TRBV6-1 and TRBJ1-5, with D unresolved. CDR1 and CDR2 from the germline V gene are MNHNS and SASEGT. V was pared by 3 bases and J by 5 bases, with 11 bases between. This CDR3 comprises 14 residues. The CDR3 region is CASSESTGYQPQHF. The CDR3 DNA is TGTGCCAGCAGTGAGAGTACCGGGTATCAGCCCCAGCATTTT.

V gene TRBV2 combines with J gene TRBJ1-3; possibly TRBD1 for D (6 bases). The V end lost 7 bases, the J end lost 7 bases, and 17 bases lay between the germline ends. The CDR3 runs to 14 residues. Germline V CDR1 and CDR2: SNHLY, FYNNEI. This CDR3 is CASISDRPVNTIYF. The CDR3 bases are TGTGCCAGCATTTCAGACAGGCCCGTCAACACCATATATTTT.

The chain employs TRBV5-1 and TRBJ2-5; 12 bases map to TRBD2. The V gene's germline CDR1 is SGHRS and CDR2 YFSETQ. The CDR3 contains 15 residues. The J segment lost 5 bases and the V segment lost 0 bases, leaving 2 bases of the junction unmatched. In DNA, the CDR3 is TGCGCCAGCAGCTTGGACCTAGCGGGAGGGGAGACCCAGTACTTC. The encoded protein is CASSLDLAGGETQYF.